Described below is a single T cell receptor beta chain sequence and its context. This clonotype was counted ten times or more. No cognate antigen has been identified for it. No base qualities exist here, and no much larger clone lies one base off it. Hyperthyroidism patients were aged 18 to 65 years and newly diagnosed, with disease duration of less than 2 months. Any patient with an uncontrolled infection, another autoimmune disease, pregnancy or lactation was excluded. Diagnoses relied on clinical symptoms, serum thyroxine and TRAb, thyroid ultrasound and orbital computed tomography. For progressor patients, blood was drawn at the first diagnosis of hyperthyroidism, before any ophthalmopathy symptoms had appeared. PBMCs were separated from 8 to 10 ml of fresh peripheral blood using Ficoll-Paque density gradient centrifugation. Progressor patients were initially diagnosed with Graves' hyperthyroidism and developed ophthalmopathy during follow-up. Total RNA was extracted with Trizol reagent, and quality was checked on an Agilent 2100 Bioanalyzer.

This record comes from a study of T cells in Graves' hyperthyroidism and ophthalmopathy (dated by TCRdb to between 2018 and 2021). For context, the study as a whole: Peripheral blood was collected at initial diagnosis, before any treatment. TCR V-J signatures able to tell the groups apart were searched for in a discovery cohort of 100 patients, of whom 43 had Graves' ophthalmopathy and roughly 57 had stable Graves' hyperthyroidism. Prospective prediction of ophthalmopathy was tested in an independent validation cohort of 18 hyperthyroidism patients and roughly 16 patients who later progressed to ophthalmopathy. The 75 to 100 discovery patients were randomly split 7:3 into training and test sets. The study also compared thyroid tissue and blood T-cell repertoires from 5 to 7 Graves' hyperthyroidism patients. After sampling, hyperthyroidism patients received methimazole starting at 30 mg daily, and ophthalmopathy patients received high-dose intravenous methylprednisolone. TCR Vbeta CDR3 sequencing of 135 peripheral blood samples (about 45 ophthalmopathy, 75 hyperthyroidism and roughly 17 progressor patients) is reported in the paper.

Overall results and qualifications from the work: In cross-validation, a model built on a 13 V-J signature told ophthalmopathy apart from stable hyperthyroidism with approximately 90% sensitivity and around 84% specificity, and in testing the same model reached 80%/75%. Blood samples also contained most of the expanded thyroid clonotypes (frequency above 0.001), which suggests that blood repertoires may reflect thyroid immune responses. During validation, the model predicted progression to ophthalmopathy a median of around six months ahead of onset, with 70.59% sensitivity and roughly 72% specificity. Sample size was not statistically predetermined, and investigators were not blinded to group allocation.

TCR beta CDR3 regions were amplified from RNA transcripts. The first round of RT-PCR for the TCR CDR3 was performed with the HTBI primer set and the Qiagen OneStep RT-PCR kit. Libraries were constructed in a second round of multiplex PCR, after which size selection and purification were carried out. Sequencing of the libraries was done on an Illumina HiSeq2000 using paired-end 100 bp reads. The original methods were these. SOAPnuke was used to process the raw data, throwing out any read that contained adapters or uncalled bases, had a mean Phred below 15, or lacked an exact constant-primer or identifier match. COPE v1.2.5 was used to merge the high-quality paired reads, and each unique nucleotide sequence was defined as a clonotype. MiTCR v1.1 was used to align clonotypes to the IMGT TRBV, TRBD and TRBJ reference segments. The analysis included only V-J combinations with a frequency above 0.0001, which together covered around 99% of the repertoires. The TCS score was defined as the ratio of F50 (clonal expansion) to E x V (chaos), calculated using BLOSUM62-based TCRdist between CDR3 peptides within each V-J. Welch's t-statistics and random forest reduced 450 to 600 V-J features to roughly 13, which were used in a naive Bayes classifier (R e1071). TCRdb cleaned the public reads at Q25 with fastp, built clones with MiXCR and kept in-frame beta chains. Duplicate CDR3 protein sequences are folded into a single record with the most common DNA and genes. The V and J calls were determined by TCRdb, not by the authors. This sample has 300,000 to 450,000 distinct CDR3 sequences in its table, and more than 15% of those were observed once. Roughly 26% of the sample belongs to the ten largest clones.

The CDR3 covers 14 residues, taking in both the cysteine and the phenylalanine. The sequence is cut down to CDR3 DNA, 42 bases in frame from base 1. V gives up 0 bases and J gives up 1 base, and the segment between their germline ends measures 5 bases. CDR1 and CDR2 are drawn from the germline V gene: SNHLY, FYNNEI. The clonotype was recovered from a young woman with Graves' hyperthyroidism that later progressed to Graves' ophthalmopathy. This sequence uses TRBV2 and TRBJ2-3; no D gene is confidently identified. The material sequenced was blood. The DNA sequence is TGTGCCAGCAGTGAAGCCAGCGGCACAGATACGCAGTATTTT. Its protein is CASSEASGTDTQYF.